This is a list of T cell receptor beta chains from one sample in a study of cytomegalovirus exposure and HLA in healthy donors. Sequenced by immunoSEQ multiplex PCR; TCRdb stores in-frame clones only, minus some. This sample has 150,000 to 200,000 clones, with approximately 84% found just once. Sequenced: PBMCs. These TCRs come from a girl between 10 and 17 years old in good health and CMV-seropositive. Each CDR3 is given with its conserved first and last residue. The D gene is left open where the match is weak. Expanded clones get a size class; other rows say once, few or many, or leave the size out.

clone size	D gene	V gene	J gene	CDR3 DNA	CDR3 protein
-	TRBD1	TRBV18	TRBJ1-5	TGTGCCAGCTCACCAAGACAGGGCGACAATCAGCCCCAGCATTTT	CASSPRQGDNQPQHF
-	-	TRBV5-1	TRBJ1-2	TGCGCCAGCAGCTTCCCAGGAGGCTACACCTTC	CASSFPGGYTF
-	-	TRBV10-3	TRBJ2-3	TGTGCCATCAGGAGCGGTAGCACAGATACGCAGTATTTT	CAIRSGSTDTQYF
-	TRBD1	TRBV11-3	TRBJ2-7	TGTGCCAGCAGCTCAGGGGGCGCCGAGCAGTACTTC	CASSSGGAEQYF
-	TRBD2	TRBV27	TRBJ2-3	TGTGCCAGCAGTTTGGGACTAGCGCAGTATTTT	CASSLGLAQYF
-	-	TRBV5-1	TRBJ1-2	TGCGCCAGCGGAGGGGACGGCTACACCTTC	CASGGDGYTF
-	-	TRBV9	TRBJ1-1	TGTGCCAGCAGCGTAGTCGACAGAGAGAACACTGAAGCTTTCTTT	CASSVVDRENTEAFF
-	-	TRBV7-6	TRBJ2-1	TGTGCCAGCAGCTTGCCGGGCCTCCGGGGCAATGAGCAGTTCTTC	CASSLPGLRGNEQFF
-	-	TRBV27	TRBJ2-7	TGTGCCAGCAGTCCAGGAGTCAGGGCCCACGAGCAGTACTTC	CASSPGVRAHEQYF
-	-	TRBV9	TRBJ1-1	TGTGCCAGCAGCCCCAACAGGCTAGAAGCTTTCTTT	CASSPNRLEAFF
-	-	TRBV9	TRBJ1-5	TGTGCCAGCAGCCGCGACGGAGGTGGCAATCAGCCCCAGCATTTT	CASSRDGGGNQPQHF
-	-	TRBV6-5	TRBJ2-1	TGTGCCACCACCCTGCGGGGTCACAATGAGCAGTTCTTC	CATTLRGHNEQFF
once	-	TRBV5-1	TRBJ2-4	TGCGCCAGCAGCTTGGAAGGGGTTCCCCGGTACTTC	CASSLEGVPRYF
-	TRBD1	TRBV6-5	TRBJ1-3	TGTGCCAGCAGTTACGGGACAGGGGGCTCTCAAAACACCATATATTTT	CASSYGTGGSQNTIYF
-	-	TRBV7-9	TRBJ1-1	TGTGCCAGCAGCTTTCGCGAGGGGACACCCACTGGAGCTTTCTTT	CASSFREGTPTGAFF
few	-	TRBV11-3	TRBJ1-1	TGTGCCAGCAGCTTAGCAGGGTACACTGAAGCTTTCTTT	CASSLAGYTEAFF
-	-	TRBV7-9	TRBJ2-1	TGTGCCAGCAGCCCAGGACAGTCCTACAATGAGCAGTTCTTC	CASSPGQSYNEQFF
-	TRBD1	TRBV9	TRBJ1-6	TGTGCCAGCAGCGTAGATATAAGGACAGGGAGCAATTCACCCCTCCACTTT	CASSVDIRTGSNSPLHF
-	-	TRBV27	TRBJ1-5	TGTGCCAGCAGTTTGTCCCCGCCCGACTTTATCGGGAATCAGCCCCAGCATTTT	CASSLSPPDFIGNQPQHF
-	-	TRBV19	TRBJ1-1	TGTGCCAGTAGTTCCAGGGGTGGTCTCAACACTGAAGCTTTCTTT	CASSSRGGLNTEAFF
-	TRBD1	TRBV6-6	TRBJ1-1	TGTGCCAGCAGCGACAGGGAGCACACTGAAGCTTTCTTT	CASSDREHTEAFF
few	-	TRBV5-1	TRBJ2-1	TGCGCCAGCAGCGGTGGGGGGGCTTCCTACAATGAGCAGTTCTTC	CASSGGGASYNEQFF
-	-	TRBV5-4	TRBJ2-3	TGTGCCAGGAACCCTGGGGTGCGGGTCAAAACGCCCGATACGCAGTATTTT	CARNPGVRVKTPDTQYF
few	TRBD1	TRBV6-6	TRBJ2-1	TGTGCCTCCGACAGGGGGAACAATGAGCAGTTCTTC	CASDRGNNEQFF
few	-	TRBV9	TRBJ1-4	TGTGCCAGCAGCCCGGCGGACAGACCGGCTGAAAAACTGTTTTTT	CASSPADRPAEKLFF
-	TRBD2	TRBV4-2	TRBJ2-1	TGTGCCAGCAGCCATTATAGCGGGGGGGCGGGGAATGAGCAGTTCTTC	CASSHYSGGAGNEQFF
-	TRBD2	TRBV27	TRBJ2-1	TGTGCCAGCAGCGGACTAGCGGTATTCTCCTACAATGAGCAGTTCTTC	CASSGLAVFSYNEQFF
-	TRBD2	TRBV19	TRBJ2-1	TGTGCCAGTAGTACGGGGGGGTCCTACAATGAGCAGTTCTTC	CASSTGGSYNEQFF
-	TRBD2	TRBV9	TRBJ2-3	TGTGCCAGCAGCGTTAGCGGGGGGAGCACAGATACGCAGTATTTT	CASSVSGGSTDTQYF
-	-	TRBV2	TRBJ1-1	TGTGCCAGCAGTGAGGGGCGCACTGAAGCTTTCTTT	CASSEGRTEAFF
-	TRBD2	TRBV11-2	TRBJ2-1	TGTGCCAGCAGCCTAACGGCTAGCGGGGGAAATGAGCAGTTCTTC	CASSLTASGGNEQFF
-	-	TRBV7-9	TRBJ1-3	TGTGCCAGCAGCTTACTGGAGATGAAGCTTCGGATTTCTGGAAACACCATATATTTT	CASSLLEMKLRISGNTIYF
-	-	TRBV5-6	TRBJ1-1	TGTGCCAGCAGCACCTCTCCGGGACAAGGTATAAACACTGAAGCTTTCTTT	CASSTSPGQGINTEAFF
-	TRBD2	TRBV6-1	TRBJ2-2	TGTGCCAGCAGTGAAAGGGGACTAGCGGGGGGGCCGACCGGGGAGCTGTTTTTT	CASSERGLAGGPTGELFF
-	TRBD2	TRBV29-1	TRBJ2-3	TGCAGCGGGACTAGCGGGGTCACAGATACGCAGTATTTT	CSGTSGVTDTQYF
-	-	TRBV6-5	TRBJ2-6	TGTGCCAGCAGCCTCACAGGGCTCGGGGCCAACGTCCTGACTTTC	CASSLTGLGANVLTF
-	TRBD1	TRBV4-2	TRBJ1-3	TGTGCCAGCAGCCAACCTGACAGGGTCCGAGACACCATATATTTT	CASSQPDRVRDTIYF
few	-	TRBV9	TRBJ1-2	TGTGCCAGCAGCGTAGGACTTGGCTACACCTTC	CASSVGLGYTF
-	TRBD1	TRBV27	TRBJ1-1	TGTGCCAGCCAGAAAGGGGGCGTCGGCACTGAAGCTTTCTTT	CASQKGGVGTEAFF
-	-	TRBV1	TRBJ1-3	TGCACCAGCAGCCCGGACAGGGGCTCTGGAAACACCATATATTTT	CTSSPDRGSGNTIYF
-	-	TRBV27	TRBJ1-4	TGTGCCAGCAGTTTAAGGCAGGCAACTAATGAAAAACTGTTTTTT	CASSLRQATNEKLFF
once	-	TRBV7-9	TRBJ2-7	TGTGCCAGCAGCTTATCGAATAAGGCGACAGGGAGGTCCAACGAGCAGTACTTC	CASSLSNKATGRSNEQYF
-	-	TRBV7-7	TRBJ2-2	TGTGCTAGCAGCCCGGGAGGTCAGGGGGCTACCGGGGAGCTGTTTTTT	CASSPGGQGATGELFF